One sample yielded the 9 T cell receptor beta chains listed below, sequenced in a study of blood T cell repertoires in COVID-19 (dated by TCRdb to about 2020). Receptors were amplified or captured by the immunoSEQ multiplex PCR assay. This is the immuneACCESS table as TCRdb keeps it, with only in-frame sequences that have V and J called. A part of the clones is gone; compared with another copy, unresolved V genes explain less than half, and the rest is unexplained. The sample table records approximately 230,000 clones; 70% to 85% of these occur just once. The ten largest clones take up approximately 16% of the sample. The specimen was PBMCs or T cells enriched from blood (not recorded which). These receptors all stem from a man between 35 and 55 years old who had recovered from COVID-19.

The rearrangement uses TRBV18 and TRBJ2-2; 7 nucleotides line up with TRBD1. J gave up 4 bases and V 4 bases, and 9 bases lay outside the gene matches. Per the germline V gene, CDR1 is KGHSH and CDR2 is LQKENI. This CDR3 is built from 16 residues. Written as DNA, the CDR3 is TGTGCCAGCTCACTCGTCGGGACAGCCGGCACCGGGGAGCTGTTTTTT. Its protein product is CASSLVGTAGTGELFF.

This clone was detected a few times. The chain combines TRBV6-5 with TRBJ2-1, with a tentative D call TRBD2 (5 bases). The CDR3 totals 14 residues. Germline CDR1 is MNHEY and CDR2 is SVGAGI. Trimming stripped 5 bases from V and 7 bases from J, with 15 bases between. In DNA form, the CDR3 reads TGTGCCAGCAGTACTCCGGAACTAGAGAATGAGCAGTTCTTC. Translated, it gives CASSTPELENEQFF.

The V call is TRBV12-3 or TRBV12-4, the J call TRBJ1-5; unclear D gene. V was trimmed by 3 bases and J by 5 bases, leaving 5 bases between them. The CDR3 sequence is 12 residues long. DNA for the CDR3: TGTGCCAGCAGTTTTGCGGATCAGCCCCAGCATTTT. Translated, it gives CASSFADQPQHF.

The J gene is TRBJ2-3, the V gene TRBV3-1 (or the pseudogene TRBV3-2), with D perhaps matching TRBD1 (5 bases). V was shortened by 3 bases and J by 9 bases, with 16 bases between the two germline ends. CDR3 length: 14 residues. Germline CDR1 and CDR2: LGHDT and YNNKEL (reference sequence). CDR3 protein: CASSQGLSKLTQYF. CDR3 nucleotide sequence: TGTGCCAGCAGCCAGGGGCTTAGTAAACTGACGCAGTATTTT.

This clone was seen only a few times. This chain joins TRBV9 and TRBJ1-3, with 9 bases that match TRBD1. V trimming: 4 bases; J trimming: 4 bases; junction bases outside the gene matches: 9. Looked up from germline, CDR1 is SGDLS and CDR2 is YYNGEE. CDR3 size: 16 residues. The CDR3 DNA reads TGTGCCAGCAGCCCATGGACAGGGGTGGCCGGAAACACCATATATTTT. Encoded protein: CASSPWTGVAGNTIYF.

The chain recombines TRBV12-3 or TRBV12-4 with TRBJ2-7; no firm D call. The V and J ends lost 3 bases and 2 bases respectively, with 8 bases between them. The CDR3 is 13 residues long. The CDR3 here is CASSLRLAYEQYF. The CDR3, as DNA: TGTGCCAGCAGTTTGAGGCTAGCCTACGAGCAGTACTTC.

J is TRBJ1-4 and V is TRBV7-2, with TRBD1 matching over 7 bases. In germline, CDR1 is SGHTA, CDR2 FQGNSA. The CDR3 has 13 amino acids. V was pared by 5 bases and J by 5 bases, with 2 bases of the junction left unmatched. The CDR3 sequence is CASSPDRNEKLFF. The CDR3 DNA is TGTGCCAGCAGCCCGGACAGGAATGAAAAACTGTTTTTT.

This clone was seen a handful of times. The chain combines TRBV4-2 with TRBJ2-2; 7 bases are a match to TRBD1. V lost 0 bases to trimming and J lost 2 bases; unmatched junction nucleotides: 12. The V gene's germline CDR1 is LGHNA and CDR2 YNFKEQ. The CDR3 sequence is 19 residues long. CDR3 sequence (DNA): TGTGCCAGCAGCCAAGATGAAAGCACCAACAGGGGAAACACCGGGGAGCTGTTTTTT. Amino acids: CASSQDESTNRGNTGELFF.

This rearrangement joins TRBV28 to TRBJ1-5, with TRBD1 matching over 10 bases. CDR1 MDHEN and CDR2 SYDVKM come from the germline V gene. This CDR3 is built from 15 residues. CDR3 bases: TGTGCTGCCATCGGGACAGGGGCTGATTATCAGCCCCAGCATTTT. Protein sequence: CAAIGTGADYQPQHF.